This TCR beta chain was documented in a study of liver allograft versus peripheral blood T cells. Study details: Intrahepatic T cell receptor repertoires from transplanted livers were compared against repertoires in recipients' peripheral blood. Study-level findings and limits: As reported, T cell receptor repertoires inside liver allografts differed from those present in peripheral blood.

J was trimmed by 1 base and V by 2 bases; bases with no gene match: 4. Germline V gene lookup returns CDR1 MNHEY and CDR2 SVGAGI. The CDR3 contains 15 residues. TCRdb re-analysed the reads in MiXCR, keeping a single row per CDR3 protein. The sample has thousands of distinct CDR3 sequences; 16% are singletons. This clonotype was observed a handful of times. Its antigen is still unknown. This TCR derives from a human patient who had a liver transplant. T cells may partly derive from the graft donor. J is TRBJ1-1 and V is TRBV6-5; TRBD1 matches at 7 bases. The CDR3 sequence: CASSYLGTANTEAFF. The DNA of the CDR3 is TGTGCCAGCAGTTACCTCGGGACAGCGAACACTGAAGCTTTCTTT.